The 27 T cell receptor beta chains reported below all come from one sample, sequenced in a study of blood T cells in healthy people across ages. It was with a sample-barcoded 5' primer and a J-beta primer mix that a second PCR of roughly 7 to 12 cycles was run. TCRdb re-called the 5' RACE reads with MiXCR, one entry per CDR3 protein. The sample contains around 940,000 distinct CDR3 sequences, about 53% of which appear only once. Sequencing was carried out using blood. The receptors originated from a woman in her sixties in good health.

The sample holds a few counts of this clonotype. The genes are TRBV4-3 and TRBJ2-1; possible D gene TRBD1, 5 bases. Trimming pared 0 bases from V and 4 bases from J, leaving 13 bases between. The CDR3 covers 16 residues. Germline V gene data show CDR1 as LGHNA and CDR2 as YSLEER. The CDR3 sequence: CASSQDPAQGYNEQFF. CDR3 coding DNA: TGCGCCAGCAGCCAAGATCCAGCCCAGGGTTACAATGAGCAGTTCTTC.

The chain recombines TRBV28 with TRBJ2-7, with D unresolved. Trimming took off 5 bases at V and 4 bases at J, with 15 bases between the two ends. This CDR3 has 14 residues. Germline CDR1 reads MDHEN; CDR2 reads SYDVKM. CDR3 coding DNA: TGTGCCAGCAGTCCCCTCCGACTTAGATACGAGCAGTACTTC. Its translation: CASSPLRLRYEQYF.

The V and J genes are TRBV4-2 and TRBJ2-3; a weak D match, TRBD2 (5 bases). Trimming cost V 5 bases and J 6 bases, with 24 bases left between them. Germline values: CDR1 LGHNA, CDR2 YNFKEQ. The CDR3 runs 17 residues. CDR3 nucleotide sequence: TGTGCCAGCAGCAACGAAGAGGCGAGCGGCCATACGGATACGCAGTATTTT. Amino acid sequence: CASSNEEASGHTDTQYF.

The chain couples TRBV28 to TRBJ2-4; the D call may be TRBD1 or TRBD2 (5 bases each). Germline loops: CDR1 MDHEN, CDR2 SYDVKM. Trimming cost V 8 bases and J 4 bases, with 12 bases left between them. The CDR3 contains 13 residues. The CDR3 DNA follows: TGTGCCAGCGGGGGTCGGCCTAAAAACATTCAGTACTTC. Its protein product is CASGGRPKNIQYF.

This clonotype was seen a few times. The genes are TRBV20-1 and TRBJ1-5; D is ambiguous. From germline, CDR1 is DFQATT and CDR2 SNEGSKA (reference sequence). CDR3 length: 14 residues. Trimming took off 2 bases at V and 5 bases at J, with 13 bases between the two ends. The DNA of the CDR3 is TGCAGTGCTAGATTTCCCAGGAGTGATCAGCCCCAGCATTTT. Amino acid sequence: CSARFPRSDQPQHF.

This sequence joins TRBV5-5 and TRBJ2-1; possibly TRBD2 for D (5 bases). From germline, CDR1 is SGHKS and CDR2 YYEKEE (reference sequence). This CDR3 is built from 15 residues. The V end lost 1 base, the J end lost 0 bases, and 8 bases lay between the germline ends. In nucleotides, the CDR3 is TGTGCCAGCAGCTTGTATACTAGCTCCTACAATGAGCAGTTCTTC. As protein: CASSLYTSSYNEQFF.

This chain joins TRBV28 and TRBJ2-1, with 11 positions matching TRBD2. V was pared by 7 bases and J by 4 bases, with 3 bases of the junction left unmatched. Germline loops: CDR1 MDHEN, CDR2 SYDVKM. The CDR3 totals 14 residues. The CDR3 reads CASMGLADYNEQFF. The CDR3 bases are TGTGCCAGCATGGGACTAGCGGATTACAATGAGCAGTTCTTC.

The chain recombines TRBV10-2 with TRBJ2-3; tentative D call: TRBD2 (6 bases). The germline gives CDR1 WSHSY, CDR2 SAAADI. The length of the CDR3 is 15 residues. The V end lost 8 bases, the J end lost 1 base, and 16 bases lay between the germline ends. The CDR3 here is CASVEFGEGTDTQYF. CDR3 nucleotide sequence: TGCGCCAGCGTTGAGTTTGGGGAGGGCACAGATACGCAGTATTTT.

V and J are TRBV5-1 and TRBJ2-7; D may be TRBD2 (5 bases). The CDR3 has 14 residues. Trimming cost V 0 bases and J 3 bases, with 10 bases left between them. The germline V gene has CDR1 SGHRS and CDR2 YFSETQ. The CDR3 region is CASSLAEAGYEQYF. CDR3 sequence (DNA): TGCGCCAGCAGCTTGGCCGAGGCGGGCTACGAGCAGTACTTC.

The V and J genes are TRBV5-6 and TRBJ2-7, with 9 positions matching TRBD1. V shed 5 bases, J shed 2 bases, and the junction held 8 bases outside the gene matches. The CDR3 is 15 residues long. CDR1 SGHDT and CDR2 YYEEEE come from the germline V gene. The chain's CDR3 is CASSSGTGSTYEQYF. CDR3 bases: TGTGCCAGCAGTTCGGGGACAGGGTCTACCTACGAGCAGTACTTC.

This clonotype was counted between two and nine times. V is TRBV4-3 and J is TRBJ2-7; tentative D call: TRBD1 (5 bases). CDR1 is LGHNA and CDR2 is YSLEER in the germline V gene. Trimming removed 4 bases at V and 0 bases at J, with 10 bases between. CDR3 length: 14 amino acids. The CDR3 DNA reads as TGCGCCAGCAGCCCAAATACAGGCTCCTACGAGCAGTACTTC. Amino acids: CASSPNTGSYEQYF.

The rearrangement joins TRBV28 to TRBJ2-5, with 12 positions matching TRBD2. After removal of 11 bases from V and 5 bases from J, the junction contained 6 bases not matched to a gene. CDR1 and CDR2 (germline): MDHEN, SYDVKM. The CDR3 extends over 13 amino acids. In DNA, the CDR3 is TGTGCCTCCCTAGCGGGAGGGCCTGAGACCCAGTACTTC. Amino acid sequence: CASLAGGPETQYF.

The gene calls are TRBV28 and TRBJ1-2; 12 bases match TRBD1. CDR1 is MDHEN, CDR2 SYDVKM, per germline. This CDR3 is built from 16 residues. Trimming took 6 bases from V and 4 from J; bases not matched to a gene: 9. The CDR3 spells CASRIRDRGLGYGYTF. The CDR3 DNA reads as TGTGCCAGCAGAATCCGGGACAGGGGGCTTGGCTATGGCTACACCTTC.

In regard to this clonotype: Possible read error: a much larger clone is one base away. The genes are TRBV20-1 and TRBJ2-5, with 10 bases matching TRBD1. The CDR3 sequence is 16 residues long. J gave up 2 bases and V 0 bases, and 6 bases lay outside the gene matches. Germline V gene sequence: CDR1 DFQATT, CDR2 SNEGSKA (reference sequence). The CDR3 nucleotides are TGCAGTGCTAGAGATTTGGGGGGACAGGGGCAAGAGACCCAGTACTTC. Protein product: CSARDLGGQGQETQYF.

This chain links TRBV12-3 or TRBV12-4 with TRBJ1-6, with 9 nucleotides matching TRBD1. The CDR3 extends over 13 amino acids. The V segment lost 8 bases and the J segment 10 bases; nucleotides outside the gene matches: 6. DNA of the CDR3: TGTGCCAGCGGACAGGGGATAAGATCACCCCTCCACTTT. It is translated as CASGQGIRSPLHF.

This clonotype was found a few times. This chain joins TRBV12-3 or TRBV12-4 and TRBJ2-1; D gene uncertain. V lost 7 bases and J lost 0, with 13 bases in between. The length of the CDR3 is 15 residues. The CDR3 sequence is CASTLALSSYNEQFF. The CDR3 DNA reads as TGTGCCAGCACGCTTGCTCTAAGCTCCTACAATGAGCAGTTCTTC.

The chain is built from TRBV28 and TRBJ2-7; D gene uncertain. CDR1 is MDHEN, CDR2 SYDVKM, per germline. With 10 bases removed from V and 3 bases from J, the gap between germline ends came to 10 bases. This CDR3 is 11 amino acids long. The CDR3 nucleotides are TGTGCCACCTCATTATTCTACGAGCAGTACTTC. It translates to CATSLFYEQYF.

This clonotype showed up many times. The chain employs TRBV4-1 and TRBJ2-4, with 8 bases identical to TRBD2. Germline lookup yields CDR1 MGHRA and CDR2 YSYEKL. This CDR3 has 19 residues. V lost 1 base and J lost 2; bases outside the gene matches: 13. The CDR3 coding sequence is TGCGCCAGCAGCCAAGCCCGGGAGGGCCAATTGGGGACCAAAAACATTCAGTACTTC. Protein product: CASSQAREGQLGTKNIQYF.

The V and J genes are TRBV29-1 and TRBJ2-7; tentative D call: TRBD1 (6 bases). CDR3 length: 12 residues. V was pared by 5 bases and J by 7 bases, with 15 bases between. CDR1 and CDR2 from the germline V gene are SQVTM and ANQGSEA. The CDR3 nucleotides read TGCAGCGTTAGGGGGACCTACAATGAGCAGTACTTC. Its protein product is CSVRGTYNEQYF.

The chain employs TRBV27 and TRBJ2-1; 7 positions match TRBD1. With V trimmed by 6 bases and J by 9 bases, 11 bases remained unmatched. Per the germline V gene, CDR1 is MNHEY and CDR2 is SMNVEV (reference sequence). This CDR3 comprises 14 residues. CDR3 protein: CASSYSTGNAEQFF. For the CDR3, the DNA is TGTGCCAGCAGCTACTCGACAGGGAATGCTGAGCAGTTCTTC.

To note about this clonotype: A much larger clonotype is one base distant, so this may be a read error. The chain employs TRBV6-2 or TRBV6-3 and TRBJ2-5; D uncertain. In germline, CDR1 is MNHEY, CDR2 SVGEGT. This CDR3 comprises 15 residues. V lost 2 bases and J lost 5, with 15 bases in between. CDR3 sequence reads: CASSYPSNGRETQYF. CDR3 coding DNA: TGTGCCAGCAGTTACCCGAGTAACGGACGGGAGACCCAGTACTTC.

This clonotype was seen more than once but under ten times. V is TRBV5-6 and J is TRBJ2-7; possibly TRBD1 or TRBD2 for D (5 bases each). V was cut by 3 bases and J by 2 bases, with 21 bases left in between. CDR1 is SGHDT and CDR2 is YYEEEE in the germline V gene. The CDR3 is 17 residues long. The CDR3 coding sequence is TGTGCCAGCAGCTCAAACTTCGGACGGGGCTTGCCCTACGAGCAGTACTTC. Translating gives CASSSNFGRGLPYEQYF.

The genes are TRBV6-5 and TRBJ2-1; D call uncertain. This CDR3 region has 15 residues. Trimming left V 5 bases short and J 0 bases short, with 11 bases between. From germline, CDR1 is MNHEY and CDR2 SVGAGI. The CDR3 spells CASSRSWSSYNEQFF. In nucleotides, the CDR3 is TGTGCCAGCAGTCGCAGTTGGAGCTCCTACAATGAGCAGTTCTTC.

The genes are TRBV27 and TRBJ2-1; the D gene could be TRBD1 or TRBD2 (6 bases each). Germline values: CDR1 MNHEY, CDR2 SMNVEV (reference sequence). The CDR3 runs 18 residues. The germline V and J ends were trimmed by 7 bases and 1 base, with 23 bases remaining between them. The CDR3, as DNA: TGTGCCAGCACCCACGTAGGGGGGTCGGTCGGTTCCTACAATGAGCAGTTCTTC. Translated, it gives CASTHVGGSVGSYNEQFF.

This chain uses TRBV6-5 with TRBJ2-7; TRBD2 agrees at 9 bases. CDR1 MNHEY and CDR2 SVGAGI come from the germline V gene. This CDR3 has 14 amino acids. The V and J ends lost 6 bases and 2 bases, in that order; junction bases with no gene match: 5. In DNA form, the CDR3 reads TGTGCCAGCAGCTTAACTAGCGGGCCCTACGAGCAGTACTTC. This sequence encodes CASSLTSGPYEQYF.

This clonotype was seen a few times. The rearrangement uses TRBV7-2 and TRBJ2-5; D is perhaps TRBD1 (6 bases). With the DNA end fitting TRBJ2-7 better, the J assignment may be wrong. Germline CDR1 is SGHTA and CDR2 is FQGNSA. This CDR3 spans 13 amino acids. In nucleotides, the CDR3 is TGTGCCAGCAGTCAACAGGGATCTGACGAGCAGTACTTC. It specifies CASSQQGSDEQYF.

The genes are TRBV28 and TRBJ2-7; TRBD1 matches at 9 bases. The V segment lost 8 bases and the J segment 5 bases; nucleotides outside the gene matches: 7. Germline CDR1 and CDR2: MDHEN and SYDVKM. CDR3 length equals 13 residues. The CDR3 DNA sequence: TGTGCCAGCCTCGGGACAGGGTACGACGAGCAGTACTTC. Encoded protein: CASLGTGYDEQYF.